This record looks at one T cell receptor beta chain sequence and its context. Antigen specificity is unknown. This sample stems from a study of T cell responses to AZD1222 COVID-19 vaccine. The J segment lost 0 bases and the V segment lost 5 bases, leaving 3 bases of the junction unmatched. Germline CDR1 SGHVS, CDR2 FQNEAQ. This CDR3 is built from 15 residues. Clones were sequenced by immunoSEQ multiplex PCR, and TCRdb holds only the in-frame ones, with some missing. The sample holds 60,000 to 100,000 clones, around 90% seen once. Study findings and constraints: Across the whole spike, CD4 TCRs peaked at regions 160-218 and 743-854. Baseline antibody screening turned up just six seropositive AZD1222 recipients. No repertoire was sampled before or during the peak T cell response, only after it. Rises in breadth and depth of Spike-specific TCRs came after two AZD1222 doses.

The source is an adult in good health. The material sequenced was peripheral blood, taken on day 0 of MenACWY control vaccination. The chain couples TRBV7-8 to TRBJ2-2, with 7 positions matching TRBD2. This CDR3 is CASSPSGTNTGELFF. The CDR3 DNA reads TGTGCCAGCAGCCCGAGCGGGACGAACACCGGGGAGCTGTTTTTT.